Listed below are T cell receptor beta chains from one sample, sequenced in a study of T cell changes during pregnancy in multiple sclerosis. Sequencing was performed with immunoSEQ multiplex PCR; in TCRdb, only in-frame clones are kept and a portion is missing. In the table there are around 100,000 clones, approximately 91% of which are singletons. Sequenced here: peripheral blood, sampled after pregnancy. These receptors were taken from a female donor with multiple sclerosis, enrolled in a pregnancy study. The CDR3 runs from the conserved cysteine through the conserved F or W. Each record gives: V gene, D gene, clone size, J gene, CDR3 protein, CDR3 DNA. A D gene is named only where the DNA matches it firmly. For some rows the clone size is stated as once, few or many, or as a class when expanded; others skip it.

v_call: TRBV6-1; d_call: -; clone_size: once; j_call: TRBJ2-5; cdr3_aa: CASSEADSQADF; cdr3_nt: TGTGCCAGCAGTGAAGCCGATTCTCAAGCCGACTTC
v_call: TRBV19; d_call: TRBD1; clone_size: -; j_call: TRBJ1-3; cdr3_aa: CASSIGGGGPGNTIYF; cdr3_nt: TGTGCCAGTAGTATTGGAGGGGGCGGCCCTGGAAACACCATATATTTT
v_call: TRBV11-2; d_call: TRBD2; clone_size: -; j_call: TRBJ2-1; cdr3_aa: CASSSLRGVYNEQFF; cdr3_nt: TGTGCCAGCAGCTCCCTACGGGGGGTTTACAATGAGCAGTTCTTC
v_call: TRBV5-5; d_call: TRBD1; clone_size: -; j_call: TRBJ2-3; cdr3_aa: CASSATGGLTDTQYF; cdr3_nt: TGTGCCAGCAGCGCGACAGGGGGCTTGACAGATACGCAGTATTTT
v_call: TRBV2; d_call: -; clone_size: -; j_call: TRBJ1-1; cdr3_aa: CASSRENTEAFF; cdr3_nt: TGTGCCAGCAGTCGGGAGAACACTGAAGCTTTCTTT
v_call: TRBV7-7; d_call: -; clone_size: -; j_call: TRBJ2-1; cdr3_aa: CASSLRESSYNEQFF; cdr3_nt: TGTGCTAGCAGCTTAAGAGAGAGCTCCTACAATGAGCAGTTCTTC
v_call: TRBV19; d_call: TRBD2; clone_size: -; j_call: TRBJ2-3; cdr3_aa: CASSARGGGTDTQYF; cdr3_nt: TGTGCCAGTAGTGCGCGGGGGGGAGGCACAGATACGCAGTATTTT
v_call: TRBV27; d_call: TRBD1; clone_size: -; j_call: TRBJ2-5; cdr3_aa: CASSWTGVETQYF; cdr3_nt: TGTGCCAGCAGTTGGACAGGGGTAGAGACCCAGTACTTC
v_call: TRBV5-1; d_call: -; clone_size: -; j_call: TRBJ1-1; cdr3_aa: CASSTSRFTEAFF; cdr3_nt: TGCGCCAGCAGTACATCCAGGTTCACTGAAGCTTTCTTT
v_call: TRBV4-1; d_call: -; clone_size: -; j_call: TRBJ1-1; cdr3_aa: CASSRGNTEAFF; cdr3_nt: TGCGCCAGCAGCAGGGGGAACACTGAAGCTTTCTTT
v_call: TRBV5-1; d_call: -; clone_size: -; j_call: TRBJ2-5; cdr3_aa: CASSLYSRDQETQYF; cdr3_nt: TGCGCCAGCAGCCTCTATTCGAGAGACCAAGAGACCCAGTACTTC
v_call: TRBV5-1; d_call: TRBD2; clone_size: -; j_call: TRBJ2-5; cdr3_aa: CASSLDSPGGLSKTQYF; cdr3_nt: TGCGCCAGCAGCTTGGATTCACCGGGGGGGCTCTCGAAGACCCAGTACTTC
v_call: TRBV6-1; d_call: TRBD1; clone_size: -; j_call: TRBJ1-2; cdr3_aa: CASSHTGENGYTF; cdr3_nt: TGTGCCAGCAGTCACACAGGGGAGAATGGCTACACCTTC
v_call: TRBV4-1; d_call: -; clone_size: -; j_call: TRBJ1-2; cdr3_aa: CASSHDRVNYGYTF; cdr3_nt: TGCGCCAGCAGCCATGACAGAGTGAACTATGGCTACACCTTC
v_call: TRBV19; d_call: -; clone_size: -; j_call: TRBJ2-7; cdr3_aa: CASSLRRKGTYEQYF; cdr3_nt: TGTGCCAGTAGTTTGAGGAGGAAGGGCACCTACGAGCAGTACTTC
v_call: TRBV11-2; d_call: -; clone_size: -; j_call: TRBJ2-3; cdr3_aa: CASSLGPGPTDTQYF; cdr3_nt: TGTGCCAGCAGCCTCGGGCCAGGGCCCACAGATACGCAGTATTTT
v_call: TRBV7-9; d_call: -; clone_size: -; j_call: TRBJ1-1; cdr3_aa: CASSLVSGKGNTEAFF; cdr3_nt: TGTGCCAGCAGCTTAGTGTCGGGGAAGGGGAACACTGAAGCTTTCTTT
v_call: TRBV4-1; d_call: TRBD2; clone_size: -; j_call: TRBJ2-5; cdr3_aa: CASSQVYGTSGNSRYF; cdr3_nt: TGCGCCAGCAGCCAAGTGTATGGGACTAGCGGGAACAGTCGGTACTTC
v_call: TRBV5-4; d_call: -; clone_size: -; j_call: TRBJ1-3; cdr3_aa: CASSLGGQGTGNTIYF; cdr3_nt: TGTGCCAGCAGCTTGGGTGGGCAGGGAACGGGAAACACCATATATTTT
v_call: TRBV20-1; d_call: TRBD1; clone_size: once; j_call: TRBJ2-7; cdr3_aa: CSATPGQGAF; cdr3_nt: TGCAGTGCTACTCCGGGACAGGGTGCGTTC
v_call: TRBV5-1; d_call: TRBD1; clone_size: once; j_call: TRBJ2-5; cdr3_aa: CASSLDGQGVEETQYF; cdr3_nt: TGCGCCAGCAGCTTGGATGGACAGGGGGTCGAAGAGACCCAGTACTTC
v_call: TRBV7-6; d_call: -; clone_size: once; j_call: TRBJ1-5; cdr3_aa: CASSLESGGLSNQPQHF; cdr3_nt: TGTGCCAGCAGCTTAGAATCGGGGGGTCTTAGCAATCAGCCCCAGCATTTT
v_call: TRBV7-8; d_call: -; clone_size: -; j_call: TRBJ1-5; cdr3_aa: CASSHPTGRGADQPQHF; cdr3_nt: TGTGCCAGCAGCCACCCGACGGGCAGGGGAGCGGATCAGCCCCAGCATTTT
v_call: TRBV28; d_call: -; clone_size: once; j_call: TRBJ2-3; cdr3_aa: CASSNPRIAVMGADTQYF; cdr3_nt: TGTGCCAGCAGTAACCCTAGGATAGCGGTGATGGGCGCAGATACGCAGTATTTT
v_call: TRBV7-8; d_call: -; clone_size: -; j_call: TRBJ1-5; cdr3_aa: CASSPLGGNQPQHF; cdr3_nt: TGTGCCAGCAGCCCGCTAGGGGGTAATCAGCCCCAGCATTTT
v_call: TRBV11-3; d_call: -; clone_size: -; j_call: TRBJ2-1; cdr3_aa: CASSLGVGTRYNEQFF; cdr3_nt: TGTGCCAGCAGCTTAGGGGTCGGGACACGATACAATGAGCAGTTCTTC
v_call: TRBV10-3; d_call: TRBD1; clone_size: -; j_call: TRBJ2-6; cdr3_aa: CAIGTGTGALAVLTF; cdr3_nt: TGTGCCATCGGAACCGGGACAGGAGCCCTGGCCGTCCTGACTTTC
v_call: TRBV7-3; d_call: -; clone_size: -; j_call: TRBJ1-6; cdr3_aa: CASSTQTNSPLHF; cdr3_nt: TGTGCCAGCAGCACCCAGACAAATTCACCCCTCCACTTT
v_call: TRBV5-1; d_call: TRBD1; clone_size: few; j_call: TRBJ1-1; cdr3_aa: CASSLQGAGTEAFF; cdr3_nt: TGCGCCAGCAGCCTACAGGGGGCGGGCACTGAAGCTTTCTTT
v_call: TRBV15; d_call: TRBD2; clone_size: -; j_call: TRBJ2-1; cdr3_aa: CATSTGLAGGPSYNEQFF; cdr3_nt: TGTGCCACCAGCACCGGACTAGCGGGGGGGCCATCCTACAATGAGCAGTTCTTC
v_call: TRBV29-1; d_call: TRBD1; clone_size: -; j_call: TRBJ1-2; cdr3_aa: CSATLSGQGLNGGDGYTF; cdr3_nt: TGCAGCGCAACCCTTTCGGGACAGGGTTTAAATGGGGGAGATGGCTACACCTTC
v_call: TRBV7-7; d_call: TRBD1; clone_size: once; j_call: TRBJ1-3; cdr3_aa: CASSLATGDGNTIYF; cdr3_nt: TGTGCTAGCAGCTTAGCGACAGGGGATGGAAACACCATATATTTT
v_call: TRBV18; d_call: -; clone_size: -; j_call: TRBJ1-5; cdr3_aa: CASSPNQGLNQPQHF; cdr3_nt: TGTGCCAGCTCACCTAACCAGGGGTTGAATCAGCCCCAGCATTTT
v_call: TRBV18; d_call: -; clone_size: -; j_call: TRBJ1-2; cdr3_aa: CASSPVPGEYGYTF; cdr3_nt: TGTGCCAGCTCACCAGTCCCGGGGGAGTATGGCTACACCTTC
v_call: TRBV9; d_call: -; clone_size: -; j_call: TRBJ2-3; cdr3_aa: CASSVPSDTQYF; cdr3_nt: TGTGCCAGCAGCGTACCCTCAGATACGCAGTATTTT
v_call: TRBV19; d_call: TRBD1; clone_size: -; j_call: TRBJ2-7; cdr3_aa: CASSPTKGAGTYEQYF; cdr3_nt: TGTGCCAGTAGCCCTACCAAGGGGGCAGGCACCTACGAGCAGTACTTC
v_call: TRBV13; d_call: TRBD2; clone_size: -; j_call: TRBJ2-1; cdr3_aa: CASSLERTSGVYNEQFF; cdr3_nt: TGTGCCAGCAGCTTAGAGCGGACTAGCGGGGTTTACAATGAGCAGTTCTTC
v_call: TRBV2; d_call: -; clone_size: -; j_call: TRBJ1-3; cdr3_aa: CASSDLGNTIYF; cdr3_nt: TGTGCCAGCAGTGACTTGGGAAACACCATATATTTT
v_call: TRBV7-9; d_call: TRBD1; clone_size: -; j_call: TRBJ1-2; cdr3_aa: CASNPDRGNYYGYTF; cdr3_nt: TGTGCCAGCAATCCGGACAGGGGAAATTATTATGGCTACACCTTC
v_call: TRBV9; d_call: -; clone_size: -; j_call: TRBJ1-2; cdr3_aa: CASSPNAGSDGYTF; cdr3_nt: TGTGCCAGCAGCCCCAACGCAGGGTCGGATGGCTACACCTTC
v_call: TRBV4-1; d_call: -; clone_size: few; j_call: TRBJ1-2; cdr3_aa: CASSHSRTEDYGYTF; cdr3_nt: TGCGCCAGCAGCCATAGTAGGACAGAAGACTATGGCTACACCTTC
v_call: TRBV6-1; d_call: TRBD1; clone_size: once; j_call: TRBJ1-4; cdr3_aa: CASRAGTANEKLFF; cdr3_nt: TGTGCCAGCAGGGCCGGGACAGCGAATGAAAAACTGTTTTTT
v_call: TRBV2; d_call: TRBD1; clone_size: -; j_call: TRBJ2-3; cdr3_aa: CARGGLGTDTQYF; cdr3_nt: TGTGCCAGAGGGGGCTTGGGCACAGATACGCAGTATTTT
v_call: TRBV27; d_call: TRBD1; clone_size: -; j_call: TRBJ1-2; cdr3_aa: CASSAGTANYGYTF; cdr3_nt: TGTGCCAGCAGTGCCGGGACAGCCAACTATGGCTACACCTTC
v_call: TRBV5-4; d_call: -; clone_size: -; j_call: TRBJ2-4; cdr3_aa: CASSLPEAKNIQYF; cdr3_nt: TGTGCCAGCAGCTTGCCCGAGGCCAAAAACATTCAGTACTTC
v_call: TRBV19; d_call: TRBD2; clone_size: -; j_call: TRBJ2-1; cdr3_aa: CASSTWGQGTSGGNSYNEQFF; cdr3_nt: TGTGCCAGTAGTACTTGGGGCCAGGGGACTAGCGGGGGGAACTCCTACAATGAGCAGTTCTTC
v_call: TRBV14; d_call: -; clone_size: -; j_call: TRBJ2-7; cdr3_aa: CASSQAGGHGTSYEQYF; cdr3_nt: TGTGCCAGCAGCCAAGCAGGTGGGCACGGGACATCATACGAGCAGTACTTC
v_call: TRBV23-1; d_call: -; clone_size: once; j_call: TRBJ1-2; cdr3_aa: CASTYPLNYGYTF; cdr3_nt: TGCGCCAGCACCTATCCCCTTAACTATGGCTACACCTTC
v_call: TRBV11-2; d_call: -; clone_size: -; j_call: TRBJ2-5; cdr3_aa: CASSPRDFQETQYF; cdr3_nt: TGTGCCAGCAGCCCAAGGGACTTCCAAGAGACCCAGTACTTC
v_call: TRBV6-1; d_call: -; clone_size: -; j_call: TRBJ1-2; cdr3_aa: CASSGEQGGGYTF; cdr3_nt: TGTGCCAGCAGTGGAGAACAGGGCGGTGGCTACACCTTC
v_call: TRBV2; d_call: TRBD1; clone_size: -; j_call: TRBJ2-3; cdr3_aa: CASSVRDRRSTDTQYF; cdr3_nt: TGTGCCAGCAGTGTCCGGGACAGGAGATCCACAGATACGCAGTATTTT
v_call: TRBV15; d_call: -; clone_size: -; j_call: TRBJ2-7; cdr3_aa: CATSRDKGIYEQYF; cdr3_nt: TGTGCCACCAGCAGAGATAAGGGGATTTACGAGCAGTACTTC
v_call: TRBV5-1; d_call: TRBD2; clone_size: -; j_call: TRBJ2-4; cdr3_aa: CASSYPSGGAQNIQYF; cdr3_nt: TGCGCCAGCAGCTACCCTAGCGGGGGGGCCCAAAACATTCAGTACTTC
v_call: TRBV7-8; d_call: -; clone_size: -; j_call: TRBJ2-7; cdr3_aa: CASSPSRWQDKHEQYF; cdr3_nt: TGTGCCAGCAGCCCTTCCCGGTGGCAGGATAAACACGAGCAGTACTTC